Each of the 18 T cell receptor beta chains below was sequenced from the same sample in a study of blood T cell repertoires in COVID-19. This table comes from immunoSEQ multiplex PCR, and its TCRdb copy is limited to in-frame clones, with some not included. Of over 150,000 clones in the sample, roughly 76% are singletons; the top ten hold around 10%. Sequences were obtained from peripheral blood. Receptors were obtained from a woman older than 75 with COVID-19, enrolled during active disease.

V and J are TRBV6-5 and TRBJ2-1; 7 bases fit TRBD1. The CDR3 extends over 15 amino acids. Per the germline V gene, CDR1 is MNHEY and CDR2 is SVGAGI. V lost 6 bases to trimming and J lost 7 bases; unmatched junction nucleotides: 12. CDR3: CASSSLDRIRNEQFF. The CDR3 region has the DNA TGTGCCAGCAGCTCCCTGGACAGGATTCGAAATGAGCAGTTCTTC.

This clone was recorded once. CDR3 nucleotide sequence: TGTGCCACCAGTGAATCGACGACAGGGCCTTATGGCTACACCTTC. Translating gives CATSESTTGPYGYTF. V and J are TRBV24-1 and TRBJ1-2, with 7 positions matching TRBD1. The CDR3 covers 15 residues. The germline V gene encodes CDR1 KGHDR and CDR2 SFDVKD. V gave up 4 bases and J gave up 5 bases; unmatched junction bases: 9.

The chain couples TRBV30 to TRBJ1-3; weak D call: TRBD1 (6 bases). Trimming took 5 bases from V and 0 from J, leaving 14 bases between them. The CDR3 has 15 amino acids. Germline V gene lookup returns CDR1 GTSNPN and CDR2 SVGIG (reference sequence). The CDR3 sequence: CAWAWDTRSGNTIYF. The CDR3 DNA sequence: TGTGCCTGGGCCTGGGACACTCGCTCTGGAAACACCATATATTTT.

The chain has TRBV6-5 and TRBJ1-6; D ambiguous. This CDR3 is 14 amino acids long. The germline CDR1 and CDR2 sequences are MNHEY and SVGAGI. The V end was cut by 6 bases, the J end by 5 bases, with 11 bases between. The CDR3 nucleotides are TGTGCCAGCAGACCGGCCGGGGATAATTCACCCCTCCACTTT. It encodes CASRPAGDNSPLHF.

The rearrangement links TRBV2 to TRBJ1-4; tentative D call: TRBD1 (5 bases). There are 17 residues in the CDR3. Germline V gives CDR1 SNHLY, CDR2 FYNNEI. Trimming left V 7 bases short and J 4 bases short, with 22 bases between. This CDR3 reads CASIGGGGAGNNEKLFF. In DNA, the CDR3 is TGTGCCAGCATTGGTGGCGGCGGGGCTGGAAATAATGAAAAACTGTTTTTT.

J is TRBJ2-3 and V is TRBV5-1; 12 nucleotides agree with TRBD2. Germline CDR1 SGHRS, CDR2 YFSETQ. The CDR3 loop spans 16 amino acids. After removal of 1 base from V and 2 bases from J, the junction contained 2 bases not matched to a gene. CDR3 loop: CASSLSSGGATDTQYF. As DNA, the CDR3 is TGCGCCAGCAGCTTGTCTAGCGGGGGGGCCACAGATACGCAGTATTTT.

The V and J genes are TRBV12-5 and TRBJ2-1, with 8 nucleotides matching TRBD1. CDR1 and CDR2 from the germline V gene are LGHNT and FRNRAP. V shed 6 bases, J shed 3 bases, and the junction held 7 bases outside the gene matches. The CDR3 runs to 15 residues. DNA of the CDR3: TGTGCTAGTGGCTCGGGACAGGCCAGCTACAATGAGCAGTTCTTC. Its translation: CASGSGQASYNEQFF.

The chain combines TRBV5-1 with TRBJ2-1; TRBD1 matches at 7 bases. There are 14 residues in the CDR3. V gave up 4 bases and J gave up 4 bases; unmatched junction bases: 5. Germline CDR1 reads SGHRS; CDR2 reads YFSETQ. The CDR3 reads CASSTGTEYNEQFF. The CDR3 region has the DNA TGCGCCAGCAGCACCGGGACAGAGTACAATGAGCAGTTCTTC.

V is TRBV6-6 and J is TRBJ1-2, with D possibly being TRBD1 (5 bases). Germline V lookup: CDR1 MNHNY, CDR2 SVGAGI (reference sequence). V was cut by 0 bases and J by 6 bases, with 17 bases left in between. This CDR3 has 16 amino acids. The CDR3 sequence: CASSYSNSWVGHGYTF. The CDR3 region has the DNA TGTGCCAGCAGTTACTCGAATAGTTGGGTGGGGCATGGCTACACCTTC.

This chain joins TRBV30 and TRBJ1-4, with 10 bases aligning to TRBD1. CDR1 GTSNPN and CDR2 SVGIG come from the germline V gene (reference sequence). The CDR3 contains 13 residues. J gave up 8 bases and V 7 bases, and 7 bases lay outside the gene matches. The CDR3 sequence: CAFSGTGVEKLFF. The CDR3 DNA reads TGTGCCTTTTCCGGGACAGGGGTCGAAAAACTGTTTTTT.

The genes are TRBV11-2 and TRBJ2-3, with D possibly matching TRBD1 (6 bases). The CDR3 spans 16 residues. The V end was cut by 6 bases, the J end by 6 bases, with 22 bases between. Germline V gene lookup returns CDR1 SGHAT and CDR2 FQNNGV. The DNA for the CDR3 is TGTGCCAGCAGGGGAATACACAGAGGGGGTAAGGATACGCAGTATTTT. Amino acids: CASRGIHRGGKDTQYF.

V gene TRBV3-1 (or the pseudogene TRBV3-2) combines with J gene TRBJ1-2; 7 bases fit TRBD1. J gave up 5 bases and V 4 bases, and 4 bases lay outside the gene matches. Germline values: CDR1 LGHDT, CDR2 YNNKEL (reference sequence). This CDR3 has 13 residues. The CDR3 loop is CASSRTGGYGYTF. DNA for the CDR3: TGTGCCAGCAGCCGGACAGGCGGTTATGGCTACACCTTC.

V usage is TRBV18 and J usage is TRBJ2-7, with D tentatively TRBD2 (7 bases). V gave up 0 bases and J gave up 4 bases, with 10 bases separating them. The CDR3 contains 14 residues. Germline V CDR1 and CDR2: KGHSH, LQKENI. The CDR3 spells CASSPPGGGYEQYF. The CDR3 nucleotides are TGTGCCAGCTCACCACCAGGGGGGGGATACGAGCAGTACTTC.

The V and J genes are TRBV5-8 and TRBJ1-6; the match to TRBD1 covers 8 bases. The CDR3 runs to 14 residues. Germline-derived CDR1 and CDR2 are SGHTS and YDEGEE. V lost 0 bases, J lost 9 bases, and 2 bases stayed unmatched. This chain's CDR3 is CASSLVQGASPLHF. The CDR3 region has the DNA TGTGCCAGCAGCTTGGTGCAGGGGGCTTCACCCCTCCACTTT.

The gene calls are TRBV5-1 and TRBJ2-7, with TRBD2 identical over 11 bases. The V gene's germline CDR1 is SGHRS and CDR2 YFSETQ. The junction had 3 bases not matched to a gene; V was cut back by 5 bases and J by 5 bases. The CDR3 extends over 13 amino acids. The CDR3 region has the DNA TGCGCCAGCAGGCCGGGACTAGCGGACGAGCAGTACTTC. Amino acids: CASRPGLADEQYF.

The chain employs TRBV5-1 and TRBJ1-6; 7 bases agree with TRBD1. V shed 4 bases and J 7 bases; nucleotides not matched to a gene: 8. CDR3 length: 15 residues. Looked up from germline, CDR1 is SGHRS and CDR2 is YFSETQ. As DNA, the CDR3 is TGCGCCAGCAGCCTAGGAGACAGGGACAATTCACCCCTCCACTTT. Its translation is CASSLGDRDNSPLHF.

V is TRBV20-1 and J is TRBJ2-2; TRBD2 agrees at 7 bases. The germline V gene has CDR1 DFQATT and CDR2 SNEGSKA (reference sequence). The CDR3 spans 18 residues. V lost 3 bases and J lost 0; bases outside the gene matches: 13. CDR3 sequence: CSASSGGSPLTNTGELFF. The CDR3, as DNA: TGCAGTGCTAGTTCGGGAGGAAGCCCCTTAACGAACACCGGGGAGCTGTTTTTT.

CDR3 residues: CATAGTMNTEAFF. For the CDR3, the DNA is TGTGCCACCGCGGGAACTATGAACACTGAAGCTTTCTTT. The chain carries TRBV10-3 and TRBJ1-1; D gene uncertain. This CDR3 spans 13 amino acids. Per germline, CDR1 ENHRY and CDR2 SYGVKD. The V end was cut by 10 bases, the J end by 0 bases, with 12 bases between.